The 13 T cell receptor beta chains presented below share a single source sample, sequenced in a study of shared clonotypes between healthy human individuals. Sequencing was performed with immunoSEQ multiplex PCR; in TCRdb, only in-frame clones are kept and a portion is missing. In the table there are about 670,000 clones, about two thirds of which are singletons. Sequenced sample: memory CD4+ T cells sorted from blood. This sample's subset: CD45RA-negative fraction. The receptors derive from a young woman in good health.

This chain connects TRBV10-3 to TRBJ2-3; TRBD1 is a possible D gene (6 bases). CDR1 is ENHRY, CDR2 SYGVKD, per germline. Trimming stripped 6 bases from V and 2 bases from J, with 12 bases between. The CDR3 covers 14 residues. This CDR3 reads CAIRPGQNTDTQYF. CDR3 DNA sequence: TGTGCCATCAGACCGGGACAAAACACAGATACGCAGTATTTT.

This clone turned up a few times. The V call is TRBV20-1, the J call TRBJ1-5; D unclear. Between the trimmed V and J ends, which lost 1 base and 7 bases, there was a span of 5 bases. CDR1 is DFQATT, CDR2 SNEGSKA, per germline (reference sequence). The CDR3 contains 11 residues. CDR3 residues: CSARGTQPQHF. The CDR3 DNA sequence: TGCAGTGCTAGAGGAACACAGCCCCAGCATTTT.

V and J are TRBV11-2 and TRBJ2-3; TRBD2 matches 9 bases. The V and J ends lost 5 bases and 5 bases, in that order; junction bases with no gene match: 8. Germline CDR1 and CDR2: SGHAT and FQNNGV. The length of the CDR3 is 15 residues. Written as DNA, the CDR3 is TGTGCCAGCAGCCCCCATAGCGGGGGAGGAGATACGCAGTATTTT. It translates to CASSPHSGGGDTQYF.

This clone was detected only once. V and J are TRBV10-3 and TRBJ1-1, with TRBD1 matching 7 bases. Per the germline V gene, CDR1 is ENHRY and CDR2 is SYGVKD. This CDR3 contains 15 residues. Losses at the gene ends were 4 bases for V and 8 bases for J; bases not matched to a gene: 13. This chain's CDR3 is CAISADKGQWGEAFF. In DNA, the CDR3 is TGTGCCATCAGTGCTGACAAGGGACAGTGGGGAGAAGCTTTCTTT.

The chain is built from TRBV12-5 and TRBJ2-7, with D hard to call. This CDR3 comprises 13 residues. Looked up from germline, CDR1 is LGHNT and CDR2 is FRNRAP. Trimming pared 9 bases from V and 0 bases from J, leaving 12 bases between. The CDR3 DNA sequence: TGTGCTAGCGCCCGAAAAAGCTCCTACGAGCAGTACTTC. Its translation is CASARKSSYEQYF.

This sequence joins TRBV30 and TRBJ1-4; 9 nucleotides align to TRBD1. Germline CDR1 GTSNPN, CDR2 SVGIG (reference sequence). The J segment lost 8 bases and the V segment lost 1 base, leaving 8 bases of the junction unmatched. This CDR3 is built from 15 residues. The CDR3 reads CAWSAGTGYGEKLFF. The CDR3 nucleotides read TGTGCCTGGAGTGCCGGGACAGGGTATGGAGAAAAACTGTTTTTT.

The V call is TRBV7-9, the J call TRBJ1-1; D might be TRBD1 (5 bases). CDR3 length equals 16 residues. The germline V gene has CDR1 SEHNR and CDR2 FQNEAQ (reference sequence). V lost 5 bases, J lost 0 bases, and 16 bases lay in between. The CDR3 loop reads CASSPPGGVLNTEAFF. DNA for the CDR3: TGTGCCAGCAGCCCCCCTGGGGGAGTGTTGAACACTGAAGCTTTCTTT.

The chain links TRBV28 to TRBJ1-1; D ambiguous. The CDR3 is 14 amino acids. Trimming took 4 bases from V and 6 from J, leaving 15 bases between them. Germline loops: CDR1 MDHEN, CDR2 SYDVKM. The CDR3 sequence: CASSSRPTSPEAFF. The CDR3 DNA is TGTGCCAGCAGTTCACGACCGACATCCCCTGAAGCTTTCTTT.

This clone was counted between two and nine times. The rearrangement uses TRBV28 and TRBJ2-7; D is possibly TRBD2 (6 bases). This CDR3 is built from 13 residues. Germline-derived CDR1 and CDR2 are MDHEN and SYDVKM. The V gene lost 3 bases and the J gene lost 3 bases, with 9 bases spanning the gap. The CDR3 loop is CASSLRDYYEQYF. The CDR3 bases are TGTGCCAGCAGTTTGCGGGATTACTACGAGCAGTACTTC. The whole variable domain, filled in from reference TRBV28 and TRBJ2-7, reads DVKVTQSSRYLVKRTGEKVFLECVQDMDHENMFWYRQDPGLGLRLIYFSYDVKMKEKGDIPEGYSVSREKKERFSLILESASTNQTSMYLCASSLRDYYEQYFGPGTRLTVT.

The V call is TRBV5-1, the J call TRBJ2-7; possibly TRBD1 for D (6 bases). In germline, CDR1 is SGHRS, CDR2 YFSETQ. The germline V and J ends were trimmed by 3 bases and 4 bases, with 11 bases remaining between them. This CDR3 spans 13 amino acids. CDR3 region: CASSSPGTYEQYF. CDR3 in DNA: TGCGCCAGCAGCTCCCCCGGGACATACGAGCAGTACTTC.

The chain recombines TRBV27 with TRBJ1-1; the D gene is possibly TRBD1 (5 bases). V shed 8 bases and J shed 4 bases, with 14 bases lying between them. Looked up from germline, CDR1 is MNHEY and CDR2 is SMNVEV (reference sequence). The CDR3 runs 13 residues. The CDR3 reads CASRTLQGTEAFF. CDR3 coding DNA: TGTGCCAGCCGTACGCTGCAGGGCACTGAAGCTTTCTTT.

This chain links TRBV14 with TRBJ2-1, with a possible D match to TRBD2 (5 bases). This CDR3 has 13 residues. Germline lookup yields CDR1 SGHDN and CDR2 FVKESK. The germline V and J ends were trimmed by 0 bases and 8 bases, with 8 bases remaining between them. CDR3 bases: TGTGCCAGCAGCCAAGATCGGGGAGATGAGCAGTTCTTC. It encodes CASSQDRGDEQFF.

Comment on this clone: Compared with germline, one end of the junction differs, possibly owing to a read error. J is TRBJ1-4 and V is TRBV7-9; TRBD1 might be the D (5 bases). The V gene's germline CDR1 is SEHNR and CDR2 FQNEAQ (reference sequence). The CDR3 is 15 residues long. The DNA for the CDR3 is TGTGCCACCAGCACTTGGACATCAACTAATGAAAAACTGTTTTTT. Encoded protein: CATSTWTSTNEKLFF.